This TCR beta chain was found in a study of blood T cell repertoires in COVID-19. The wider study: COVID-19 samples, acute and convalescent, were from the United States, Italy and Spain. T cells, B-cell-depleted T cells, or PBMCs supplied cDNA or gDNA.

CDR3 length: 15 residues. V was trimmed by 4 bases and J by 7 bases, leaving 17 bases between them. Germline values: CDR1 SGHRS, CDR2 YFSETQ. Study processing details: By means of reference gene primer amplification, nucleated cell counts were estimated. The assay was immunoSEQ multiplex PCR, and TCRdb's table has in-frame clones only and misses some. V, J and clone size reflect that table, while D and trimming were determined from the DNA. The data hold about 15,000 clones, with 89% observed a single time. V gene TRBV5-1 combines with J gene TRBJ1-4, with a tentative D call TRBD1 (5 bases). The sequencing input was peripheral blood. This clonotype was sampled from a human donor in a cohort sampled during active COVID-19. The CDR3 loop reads CASSLDSDPSEKLFF. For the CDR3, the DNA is TGCGCCAGCAGCCTCGACAGTGACCCTTCTGAAAAACTGTTTTTT. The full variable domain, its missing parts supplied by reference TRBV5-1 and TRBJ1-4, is KAGVTQTPRYLIKTRGQQVTLSCSPISGHRSVSWYQQTPGQGLQFLFEYFSETQRNKGNFPGRFSGRQFSNSRSEMNVSTLELGDSALYLCASSLDSDPSEKLFFGSGTQLSVL.